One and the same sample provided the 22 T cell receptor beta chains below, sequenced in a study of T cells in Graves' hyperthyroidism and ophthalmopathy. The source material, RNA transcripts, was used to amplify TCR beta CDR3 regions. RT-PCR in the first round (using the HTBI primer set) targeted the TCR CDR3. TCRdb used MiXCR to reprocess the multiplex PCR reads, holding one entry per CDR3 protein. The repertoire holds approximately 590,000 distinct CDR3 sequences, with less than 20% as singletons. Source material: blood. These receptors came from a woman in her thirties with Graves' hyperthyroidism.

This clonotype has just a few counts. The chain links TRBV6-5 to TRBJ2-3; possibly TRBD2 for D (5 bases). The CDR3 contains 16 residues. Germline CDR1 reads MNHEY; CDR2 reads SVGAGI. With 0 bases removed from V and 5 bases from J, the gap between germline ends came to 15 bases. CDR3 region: CASSYSFVLGGDTQYF. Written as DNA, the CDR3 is TGTGCCAGCAGTTACTCGTTCGTATTAGGAGGAGATACGCAGTATTTT.

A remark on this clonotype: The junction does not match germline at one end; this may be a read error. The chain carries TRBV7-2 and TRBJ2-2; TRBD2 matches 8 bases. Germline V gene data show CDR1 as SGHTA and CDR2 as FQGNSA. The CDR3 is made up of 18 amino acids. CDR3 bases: TGCGCCAGCAGCCAAGATTCTCCCGGGAGGGCCGCGATCGGGGAGCTGTTTTTT. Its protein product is CASSQDSPGRAAIGELFF.

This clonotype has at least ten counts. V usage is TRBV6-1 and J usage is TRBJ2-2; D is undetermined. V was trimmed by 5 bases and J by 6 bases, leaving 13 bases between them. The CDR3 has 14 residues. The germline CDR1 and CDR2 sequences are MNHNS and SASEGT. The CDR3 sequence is CASSTELISGELFF. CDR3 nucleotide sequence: TGTGCCAGCAGTACAGAATTAATTTCCGGGGAGCTGTTTTTT.

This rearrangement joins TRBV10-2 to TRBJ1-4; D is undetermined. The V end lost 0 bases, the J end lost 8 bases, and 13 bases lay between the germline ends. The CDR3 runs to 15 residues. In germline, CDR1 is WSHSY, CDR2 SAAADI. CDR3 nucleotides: TGCGCCAGCAGTGAGTCAATGGGTACTGGGGAAAAACTGTTTTTT. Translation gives CASSESMGTGEKLFF.

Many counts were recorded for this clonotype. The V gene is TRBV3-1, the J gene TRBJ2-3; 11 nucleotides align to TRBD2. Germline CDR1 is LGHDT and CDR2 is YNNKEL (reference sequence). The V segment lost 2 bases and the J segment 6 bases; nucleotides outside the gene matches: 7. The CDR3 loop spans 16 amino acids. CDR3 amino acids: CASSQLAGGASDTQYF. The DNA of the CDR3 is TGTGCCAGCAGCCAACTAGCGGGAGGTGCTTCTGATACGCAGTATTTT.

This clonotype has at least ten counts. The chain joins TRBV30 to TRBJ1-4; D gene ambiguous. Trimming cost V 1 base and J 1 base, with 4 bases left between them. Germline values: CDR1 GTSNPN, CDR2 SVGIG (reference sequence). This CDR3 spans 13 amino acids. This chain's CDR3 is CAWSGLTNEKLFF. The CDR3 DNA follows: TGTGCCTGGAGTGGATTAACTAATGAAAAACTGTTTTTT. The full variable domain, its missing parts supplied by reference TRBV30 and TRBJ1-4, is SQTIHQWPATLVQPVGSPLSLECTVEGTSNPNLYWYRQAAGRGLQLLFYSVGIGQISSEVPQNLSASRPQDRQFILSSKKLLLSDSGFYLCAWSGLTNEKLFFGSGTQLSVL.

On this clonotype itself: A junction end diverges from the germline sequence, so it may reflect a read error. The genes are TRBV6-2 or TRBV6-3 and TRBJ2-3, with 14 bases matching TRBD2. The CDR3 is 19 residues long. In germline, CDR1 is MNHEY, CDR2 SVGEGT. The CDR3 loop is CASSKKGPGLAGVSDTQCF. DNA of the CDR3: TGTGCCAGCAGTAAGAAGGGGCCGGGACTAGCGGGAGTATCAGATACGCAGTGTTTT.

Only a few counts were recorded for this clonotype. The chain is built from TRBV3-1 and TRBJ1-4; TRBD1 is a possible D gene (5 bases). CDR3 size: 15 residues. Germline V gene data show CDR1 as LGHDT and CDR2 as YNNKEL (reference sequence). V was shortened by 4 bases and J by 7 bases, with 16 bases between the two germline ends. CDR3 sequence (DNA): TGTGCCAGCAGCCCTAGGACAATTGGGGGTGAAAAACTGTTTTTT. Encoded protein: CASSPRTIGGEKLFF.

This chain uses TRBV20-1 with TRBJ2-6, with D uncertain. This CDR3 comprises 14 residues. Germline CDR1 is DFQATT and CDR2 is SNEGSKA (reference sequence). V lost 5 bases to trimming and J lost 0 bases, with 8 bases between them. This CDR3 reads CSAPELSGANVLTF. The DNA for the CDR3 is TGCAGTGCTCCCGAACTCTCTGGGGCCAACGTCCTGACTTTC.

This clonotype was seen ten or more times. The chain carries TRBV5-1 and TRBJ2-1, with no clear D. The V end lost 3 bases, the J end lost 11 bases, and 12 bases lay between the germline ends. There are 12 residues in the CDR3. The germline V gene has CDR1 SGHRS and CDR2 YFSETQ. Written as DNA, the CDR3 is TGCGCCAGCAGCTCCCCCCCGGACCAGCAGTTCTTC. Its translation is CASSSPPDQQFF.

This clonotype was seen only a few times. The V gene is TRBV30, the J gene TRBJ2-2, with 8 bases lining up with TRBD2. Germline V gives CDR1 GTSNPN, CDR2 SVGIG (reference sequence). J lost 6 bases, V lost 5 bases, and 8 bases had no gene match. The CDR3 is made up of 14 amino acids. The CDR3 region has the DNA TGTGCCTGGTCAGGGACTAGTTCCCCCGGGGAGCTGTTTTTT. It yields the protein CAWSGTSSPGELFF.

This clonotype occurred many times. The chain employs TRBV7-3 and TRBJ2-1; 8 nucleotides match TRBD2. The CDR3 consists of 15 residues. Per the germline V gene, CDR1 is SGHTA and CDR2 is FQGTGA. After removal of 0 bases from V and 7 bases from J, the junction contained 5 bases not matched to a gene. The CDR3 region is CASSLTSGRGNEQFF. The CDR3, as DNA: TGTGCCAGCAGCTTAACCAGCGGGAGAGGAAATGAGCAGTTCTTC.

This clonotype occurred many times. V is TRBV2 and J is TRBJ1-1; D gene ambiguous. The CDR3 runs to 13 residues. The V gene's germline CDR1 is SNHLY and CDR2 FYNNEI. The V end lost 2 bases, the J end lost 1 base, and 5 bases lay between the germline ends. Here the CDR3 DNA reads TGTGCCAGCAGTGAACAGAAGAACACTGAAGCTTTCTTT. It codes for CASSEQKNTEAFF. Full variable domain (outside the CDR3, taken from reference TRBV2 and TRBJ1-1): EPEVTQTPSHQVTQMGQEVILRCVPISNHLYFYWYRQILGQKVEFLVSFYNNEISEKSEIFDDQFSVERPDGSNFTLKIRSTKLEDSAMYFCASSEQKNTEAFFGQGTRLTVV.

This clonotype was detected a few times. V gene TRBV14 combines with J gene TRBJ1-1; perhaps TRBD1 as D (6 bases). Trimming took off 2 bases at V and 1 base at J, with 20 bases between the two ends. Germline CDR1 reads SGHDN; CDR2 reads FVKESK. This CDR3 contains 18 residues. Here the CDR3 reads CASSQTREGGRTNTEAFF. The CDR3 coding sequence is TGTGCCAGCAGCCAAACGAGGGAGGGGGGACGGACGAACACTGAAGCTTTCTTT.

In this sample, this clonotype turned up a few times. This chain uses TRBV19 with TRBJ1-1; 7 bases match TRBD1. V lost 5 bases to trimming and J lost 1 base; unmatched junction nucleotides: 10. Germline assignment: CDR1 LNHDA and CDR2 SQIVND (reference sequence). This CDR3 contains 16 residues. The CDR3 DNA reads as TGTGCCAGTAGTCCCCGTACAGGGGCGCGGAACACTGAAGCTTTCTTT. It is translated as CASSPRTGARNTEAFF.

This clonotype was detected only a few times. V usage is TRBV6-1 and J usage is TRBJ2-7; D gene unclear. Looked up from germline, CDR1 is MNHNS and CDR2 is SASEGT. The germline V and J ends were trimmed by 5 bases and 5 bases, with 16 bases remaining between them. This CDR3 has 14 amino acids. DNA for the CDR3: TGTGCCAGCAGTCGAGACTCCCACCGCCACGAGCAGTACTTC. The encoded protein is CASSRDSHRHEQYF.

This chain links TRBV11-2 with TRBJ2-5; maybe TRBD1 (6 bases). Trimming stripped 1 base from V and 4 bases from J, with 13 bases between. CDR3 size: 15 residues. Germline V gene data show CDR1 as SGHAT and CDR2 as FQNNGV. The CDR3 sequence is CASSLGTGLRETQYF. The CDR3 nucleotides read TGTGCCAGCAGCTTAGGCACAGGGTTGAGAGAGACCCAGTACTTC.

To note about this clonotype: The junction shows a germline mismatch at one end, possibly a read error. In DNA form, the CDR3 reads TGCGCCAGCAGCCAAGCTAGGGGACAGGGGGCGTCGGAGAACCAGTACTTC. Translating it yields CASSQARGQGASENQYF. The chain carries TRBV4-1 and TRBJ2-5; TRBD1 aligns across 12 bases. Germline V lookup: CDR1 MGHRA, CDR2 YSYEKL. The CDR3 has 17 residues.

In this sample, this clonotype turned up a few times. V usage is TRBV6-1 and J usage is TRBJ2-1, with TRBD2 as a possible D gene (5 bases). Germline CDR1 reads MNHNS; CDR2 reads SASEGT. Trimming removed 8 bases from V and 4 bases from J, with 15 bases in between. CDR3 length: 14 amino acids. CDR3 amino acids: CASPLITGYNEQFF. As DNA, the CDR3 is TGTGCCAGCCCCTTGATCACGGGATACAATGAGCAGTTCTTC.

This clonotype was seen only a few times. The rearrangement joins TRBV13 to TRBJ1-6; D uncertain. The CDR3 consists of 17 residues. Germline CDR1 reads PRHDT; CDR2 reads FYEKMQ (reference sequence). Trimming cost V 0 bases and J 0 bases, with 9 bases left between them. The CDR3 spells CASSLGEGSSYNSPLHF. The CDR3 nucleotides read TGTGCCAGCAGCTTAGGTGAAGGGAGCTCCTATAATTCACCCCTCCACTTT.

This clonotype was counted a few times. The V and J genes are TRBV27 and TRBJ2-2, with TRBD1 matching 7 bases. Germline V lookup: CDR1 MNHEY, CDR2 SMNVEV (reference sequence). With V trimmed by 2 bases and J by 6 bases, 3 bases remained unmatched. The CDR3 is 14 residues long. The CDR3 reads CASSLSQGAGELFF. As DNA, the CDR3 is TGTGCCAGCAGTTTAAGCCAGGGGGCCGGGGAGCTGTTTTTT.

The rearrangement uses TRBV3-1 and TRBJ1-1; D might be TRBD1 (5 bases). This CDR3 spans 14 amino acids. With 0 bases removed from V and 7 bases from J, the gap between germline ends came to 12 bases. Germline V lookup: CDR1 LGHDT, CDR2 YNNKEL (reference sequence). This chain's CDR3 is CASSQEGRTGEAFF. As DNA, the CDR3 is TGTGCCAGCAGCCAAGAGGGGCGAACGGGTGAAGCTTTCTTT.